A selection of T cell receptor beta chains follows, all from one sample in a study of blood T cell repertoires in COVID-19. Sequenced by immunoSEQ multiplex PCR; TCRdb stores in-frame clones only, minus some. This sample yields under 250,000 clones, of which about 89% are seen a single time; under 7.5% belongs to the top ten. Sample: peripheral blood. The receptor set was obtained from a man between 60 and 70 years old who had recovered from COVID-19. Both conserved end residues are trimmed from each CDR3.

v_call	j_call	cdr3_aa
TRBV4-2	TRBJ2-4	ASSQRWASGSGGGNIQY
TRBV21-1	TRBJ2-3	ASSPRTADTSTDTQY
TRBV6-5	TRBJ1-4	ASSSDRGGEKLF
TRBV10-3	TRBJ1-2	AISSGQHGYT
TRBV7-9	TRBJ2-3	ASSSWRDSGGTQY
TRBV7-2	TRBJ1-2	ASSPPRLTGGAYGYT
TRBV20-1	TRBJ1-2	SSRTGIGYT
TRBV7-9	TRBJ2-3	ASSLRREGRVITDTQY
TRBV5-1	TRBJ2-5	ASSPGGSQETQY
TRBV4-2	TRBJ2-1	ASSQDRLAGYEQF
TRBV11-2	TRBJ1-5	ASSLGANQPQH
TRBV27	TRBJ2-5	ASRRLTAIQETQY
TRBV6-5	TRBJ2-1	ASSYSKGVEQF
TRBV5-6	TRBJ1-6	ASSKRQKNSPLH
TRBV5-1	TRBJ2-2	ASSLPQTYNTGELF
TRBV4-3	TRBJ2-2	ASSPGVSGELF
TRBV7-8	TRBJ1-2	ASSELMRGGHGYT
TRBV6-5	TRBJ1-1	ASIQNTNTEAF
TRBV19	TRBJ1-3	ASSAGVGNTIY
TRBV24-1	TRBJ2-3	ATSDFRGGTDTQY
TRBV5-8	TRBJ1-1	ASMPTGAEAF
TRBV7-9	TRBJ2-1	ASSLAMSSGGLYNEQF
TRBV6-5	TRBJ2-1	ASSRPGGTYNEQF
TRBV19	TRBJ2-7	ASSIAGHGYEQY
TRBV5-4	TRBJ2-5	ASSPRGGGEETQY
TRBV9	TRBJ2-1	ASSILAGGPGGNEQF
TRBV29-1	TRBJ1-2	SVVSGNNYGYT
TRBV5-1	TRBJ2-7	ASSLGTVYEQY
TRBV12-5	TRBJ2-5	ASGSPEETQY
TRBV15	TRBJ2-4	AAAAGENIQY
TRBV11-2	TRBJ2-5	ASSLWTIQETQY
TRBV27	TRBJ2-1	ASSPTGLYNEQF
TRBV5-4	TRBJ2-7	ASSQTSGSSYEQY
TRBV18	TRBJ1-1	ASSPRGEAAF
TRBV6-5	TRBJ1-2	ASRQVGSLGYT
TRBV27	TRBJ1-6	ASSLTGYNSPLH
TRBV7-3	TRBJ2-2	ASSKYGEGRTGELF
TRBV29-1	TRBJ2-1	SATGGRASYNEQF
TRBV5-1	TRBJ2-7	ASRHPGQSYEQY
TRBV18	TRBJ1-3	ASSPPGTAGNTIY
TRBV6-5	TRBJ1-1	ASLSDRRSTEAF
TRBV29-1	TRBJ1-2	SVGQGTNYGYT
TRBV11-1	TRBJ2-7	ASSSGGQGHEQY
TRBV7-9	TRBJ2-5	ASSTPLAAGETQY
TRBV7-6	TRBJ2-1	ASSLVYAGWSSYNEQF
TRBV5-1	TRBJ2-1	ASSSDGSRSSYNEQF
TRBV14	TRBJ1-6	ASSQGGRGLSSPLH
TRBV7-3	TRBJ1-3	ASSPGARTSGNTIY
TRBV11-2	TRBJ1-2	ASSLGTGLGYT